A selection of T cell receptor beta chains follows, all from one sample in a study of cytomegalovirus exposure and HLA in healthy donors. The repertoire was sequenced with immunoSEQ multiplex PCR; TCRdb's copy has only in-frame clones and lacks some. There are fewer than 200,000 clones in the sample; around 74% occur only once, and over 2% lies in the top ten. The specimen sequenced was PBMCs. The receptors here all came from a female donor in good health and CMV-seronegative. CDR3s include the opening cysteine and the closing phenylalanine or tryptophan. Fields, in order: V gene, CDR3 protein.

>TRBV2
CASSELRGSNSPLHF
>TRBV6-1
CASSERSGGPYEQYF
>TRBV19
CASSASGTETQYF
>TRBV5-1
CASTSGSPDTGELFF
>TRBV6-5
CASSYPGTGVSGVFF
>TRBV7-2
CASSHVGRGISGNTIYF
>TRBV5-1
CASSLAPVTDTQYF
>TRBV18
CASSPPLAGGTDTQYF
>TRBV6-7
CASSYSPQRGSTDTQYF
>TRBV5-1
CASSLGLTSEPSTDTQYF
>TRBV7-9
CASSLGTGGDTEAFF
>TRBV28
CASSLQAGGQNTQYF
>TRBV6-5
CASSYSGASNQPQHF
>TRBV4-2
CASSQAGSSGYEQYF
>TRBV5-1
CASSSGTAVSYEQYF
>TRBV11-2
CASSFPGTTFEQYF
>TRBV29-1
CSVGLAGADTQYF
>TRBV30
CAWRNPGARSTGELFF